This T cell receptor beta chain comes out of a study of T cells after yellow fever vaccination. Study-level points and caveats: Clones that expanded after primary vaccination mostly reappeared after the booster (around 96% CD4, 88% CD8).

TCRdb fed the 5' RACE reads into MiXCR, producing one record per CDR3 protein. This sample has under 600,000 distinct CDR3 sequences; approximately 15% occur once, and the top ten carry about 14%. This CDR3 spans 16 amino acids. The germline CDR1 and CDR2 sequences are MNHEY and SVGAGI. Germline trimming cut 2 bases from V and 7 bases from J; bases unmatched to any gene: 5. Worth noting for this clonotype: The antigen remains undetermined.

The specimen was PBMCs, collected on the day of the yellow fever booster vaccination. V and J are TRBV6-5 and TRBJ2-5; TRBD2 agrees at 15 bases. This TCR was sampled from a man aged 30 to 39 who received the YFV17D yellow fever vaccine. The CDR3: CASSYGTSGRPATQYF. CDR3 coding DNA: TGTGCCAGCAGTTACGGGACTAGCGGGAGGCCTGCGACCCAGTACTTC.